This T cell receptor (beta chain) was recovered during a study of OX40 agonist ivuxolimab in advanced cancers. V lost 2 bases to trimming and J lost 0 bases, with 8 bases between them. The V gene's germline CDR1 is MNHEY and CDR2 SMNVEV (reference sequence). The CDR3 runs to 15 residues. TCRdb's copy holds only in-frame clones and misses some; the assay was immunoSEQ multiplex PCR. The data hold about 68,000 clones, with roughly nine tenths observed a single time. The chain combines TRBV27 with TRBJ2-1; maybe TRBD2 (6 bases). This TCR derives from an adult with an advanced solid tumor such as melanoma, head and neck, liver or kidney cancer. The sequencing here drew on CD4+ or CD8+ T cells sorted from blood, taken in a trial of the OX40 agonist ivuxolimab. CDR3 in amino acids: CASSLTGSSYNEQFF. CDR3 DNA: TGTGCCAGCAGTTTAACCGGGAGCTCCTACAATGAGCAGTTCTTC.